The T cell receptor beta chain described here comes from a study of blood T cell repertoires in COVID-19. As for the study in general: The study drew acute and convalescent COVID-19 samples from the United States, Italy and Spain. The cDNA or gDNA used as material had been derived from T cells, B-cell-depleted T cells, or PBMCs.

The Seattle site enrolled patients during active infection and followed them longitudinally. CDR1 and CDR2 (germline): MNHEY, SVGEGT. CDR3 size: 16 residues. V trimming: 0 bases; J trimming: 1 base; junction bases outside the gene matches: 3. Original handling: Amplification of reference gene primers provided the estimated nucleated cell counts. Repertoires were generated with immunoSEQ multiplex PCR, while TCRdb's copy carries only in-frame clones and drops some. That table furnishes V, J and clone size, whereas the DNA furnished D and trimming. The table records approximately 120,000 clones, 75% to 90% of them present only once.

This chain links TRBV6-2 or TRBV6-3 with TRBJ2-5, with TRBD2 matching over 9 bases. The receptor was isolated from a woman of 80 years or more with COVID-19, enrolled during active disease. Sequences were obtained from peripheral blood. The CDR3 DNA follows: TGTGCCAGCAGTTACTCGCGCGGGAGGGTCCAAGAGACCCAGTACTTC. Translating gives CASSYSRGRVQETQYF.